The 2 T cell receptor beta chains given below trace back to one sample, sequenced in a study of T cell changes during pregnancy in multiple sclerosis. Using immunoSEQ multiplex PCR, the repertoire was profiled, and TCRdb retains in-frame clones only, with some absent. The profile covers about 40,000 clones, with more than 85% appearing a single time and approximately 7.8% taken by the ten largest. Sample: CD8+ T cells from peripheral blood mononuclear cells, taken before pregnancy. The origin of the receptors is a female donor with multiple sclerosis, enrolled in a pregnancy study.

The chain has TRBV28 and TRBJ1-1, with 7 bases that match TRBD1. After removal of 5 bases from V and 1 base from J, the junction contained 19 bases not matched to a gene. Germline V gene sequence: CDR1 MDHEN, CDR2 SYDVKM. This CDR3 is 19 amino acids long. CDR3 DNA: TGTGCCAGCAGTCGATATACAGGGGCACTCCCTATGGGGAACACTGAAGCTTTCTTT. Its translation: CASSRYTGALPMGNTEAFF.

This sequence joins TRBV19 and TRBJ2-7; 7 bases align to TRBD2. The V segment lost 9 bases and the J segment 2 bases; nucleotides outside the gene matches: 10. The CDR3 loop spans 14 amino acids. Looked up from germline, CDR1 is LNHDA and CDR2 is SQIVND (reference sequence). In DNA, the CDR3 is TGTGCCAGCGCTATTGGGGGGGGAGCCTACGAGCAGTACTTC. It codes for CASAIGGGAYEQYF.